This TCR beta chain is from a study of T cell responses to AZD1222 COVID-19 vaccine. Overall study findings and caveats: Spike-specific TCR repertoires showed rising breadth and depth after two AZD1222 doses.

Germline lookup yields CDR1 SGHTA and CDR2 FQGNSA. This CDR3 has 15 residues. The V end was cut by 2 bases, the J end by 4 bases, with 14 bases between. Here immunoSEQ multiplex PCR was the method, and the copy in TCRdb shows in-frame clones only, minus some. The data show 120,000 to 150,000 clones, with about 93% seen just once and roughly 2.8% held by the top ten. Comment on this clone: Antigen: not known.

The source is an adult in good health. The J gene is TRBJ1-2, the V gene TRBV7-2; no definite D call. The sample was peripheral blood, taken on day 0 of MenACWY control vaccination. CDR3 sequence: CASSLRSTGAYGYTF. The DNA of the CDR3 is TGTGCCAGCAGCTTACGTTCTACGGGAGCCTATGGCTACACCTTC.